This passage covers 7 T cell receptor beta chains from one sample sequenced in a study of blood T cells in healthy people across ages. A second PCR of 7 to 11 cycles used a sample-barcoded 5' primer and a J-beta primer mix. TCRdb used MiXCR to reprocess the 5' RACE reads, holding one entry per CDR3 protein. The sample comprises about 780,000 distinct CDR3 sequences, more than 25% of which are singletons, and under 3% rests with the top ten. This sample was also put to use in a study of T cells of mothers and their children.

Sequencing was carried out using blood. The origin of the receptors is a boy between 10 and 17 years old in good health.

The chain combines TRBV28 with TRBJ2-2, with TRBD1 identical over 7 bases. Germline assignment: CDR1 MDHEN and CDR2 SYDVKM. After removal of 8 bases from V and 1 base from J, the junction contained 7 bases not matched to a gene. This CDR3 has 15 residues. CDR3 DNA sequence: TGTGCCAGCGGTACCGGGACAGTGAACACCGGGGAGCTGTTTTTT. It translates to CASGTGTVNTGELFF.

This clonotype has only a few counts. The J gene is TRBJ2-5, the V gene TRBV7-2; D possibly corresponds to TRBD1 (6 bases). V lost 1 base and J lost 6, with 12 bases in between. The CDR3 covers 14 residues. CDR1 and CDR2 from the germline V gene are SGHTA and FQGNSA. CDR3 region: CASSLGTVGKTQYF. In nucleotides, the CDR3 is TGTGCCAGCAGCTTAGGGACAGTCGGGAAGACCCAGTACTTC.

This chain connects TRBV2 to TRBJ2-7; D is ambiguous. The V end was cut by 6 bases, the J end by 5 bases, with 17 bases between. The CDR3 has 14 amino acids. CDR1 and CDR2 (germline): SNHLY, FYNNEI. In DNA form, the CDR3 reads TGTGCCAGCAGCACGGTCGCTTTCATCAACGAGCAGTACTTC. Its translation is CASSTVAFINEQYF. The variable domain in full, completed from reference TRBV2 and TRBJ2-7, reads EPEVTQTPSHQVTQMGQEVILRCVPISNHLYFYWYRQILGQKVEFLVSFYNNEISEKSEIFDDQFSVERPDGSNFTLKIRSTKLEDSAMYFCASSTVAFINEQYFGPGTRLTVT.

Only one count was recorded for this clonotype. This rearrangement joins TRBV25-1 to TRBJ2-2, with D uncertain. The CDR3 is made up of 14 amino acids. V gave up 5 bases and J gave up 8 bases, with 15 bases separating them. Germline-derived CDR1 and CDR2 are MGHDK and SYGVNS. The CDR3 sequence: CASSSHGPGGELFF. The DNA for the CDR3 is TGTGCCAGCAGTTCTCACGGGCCAGGAGGGGAGCTGTTTTTT.

This clonotype occurred a few times. The rearrangement uses TRBV7-2 and TRBJ1-5; D not resolved. V was trimmed by 0 bases and J by 2 bases, leaving 14 bases between them. This CDR3 is built from 17 residues. Germline V CDR1 and CDR2: SGHTA, FQGNSA. The CDR3, as DNA: TGTGCCAGCAGCTTAGCCGCTTGGCCGAGAGGCAATCAGCCCCAGCATTTT. Its translation is CASSLAAWPRGNQPQHF.

This chain links TRBV24-1 with TRBJ1-1, with D uncertain. Germline V CDR1 and CDR2: KGHDR, SFDVKD. This CDR3 region has 12 residues. Trimming shortened V by 1 base and J by 11 bases, and 10 bases separated the two germline ends. The CDR3 DNA sequence: TGTGCCACCAGTGATTTAGGTGGGGTTGCTTTCTTT. Translating gives CATSDLGGVAFF.

This chain uses TRBV30 with TRBJ1-2; no reliable D call. Trimming pared 0 bases from V and 7 bases from J, leaving 12 bases between. Germline CDR1 GTSNPN, CDR2 SVGIG (reference sequence). This CDR3 is 13 amino acids long. The CDR3 DNA is TGTGCCTGGAGTGTACAGTGGGAGGGTGGCTACACCTTC. Its translation: CAWSVQWEGGYTF.